Each of the 31 T cell receptor beta chains below was sequenced from the same sample in a study of blood T cells in healthy people across ages. With a J-beta primer mix and a sample-barcoded 5' primer, a second PCR ran about 6 to 11 cycles. TCRdb recomputed calls from the 5' RACE reads with MiXCR, one row per CDR3 protein. The table has under 950,000 distinct CDR3 sequences, over 20% seen once; the top ten hold around 21%. The specimen was blood. These receptors originate from a man between 65 and 80 years old in good health.

The J gene is TRBJ1-4, the V gene TRBV24-1; D is possibly TRBD1 (6 bases). The CDR3 has 14 amino acids. CDR1 and CDR2 (germline): KGHDR, SFDVKD. The V and J ends lost 5 bases and 7 bases respectively, with 13 bases between them. The CDR3 DNA sequence: TGTGCCACCAGTGGTCCGGGGGCCGGTGAAAAACTGTTTTTT. Encoded protein: CATSGPGAGEKLFF.

The chain employs TRBV7-2 and TRBJ2-6, with D uncertain. Trimming took off 6 bases at V and 2 bases at J, with 11 bases between the two ends. Germline-derived CDR1 and CDR2 are SGHTA and FQGNSA. There are 15 residues in the CDR3. CDR3 protein: CASSFRIAGANVLTF. The CDR3, as DNA: TGTGCCAGCAGTTTTCGGATCGCTGGGGCCAACGTCCTGACTTTC.

This clonotype has just a few counts. This sequence joins TRBV25-1 and TRBJ2-5; no clear D gene. Trimming removed 8 bases from V and 11 bases from J, with 21 bases in between. The CDR3 contains 13 residues. Looked up from germline, CDR1 is MGHDK and CDR2 is SYGVNS. The CDR3 protein is CASRQRDSGEQYF. The CDR3 bases are TGTGCCAGCCGCCAAAGGGATTCTGGAGAGCAGTACTTC.

This chain uses TRBV10-3 with TRBJ2-7, with D unclear. This CDR3 contains 13 residues. Germline V gene data show CDR1 as ENHRY and CDR2 as SYGVKD. Trimming cost V 0 bases and J 3 bases, with 6 bases left between them. CDR3: CAISESGSYEQYV. The CDR3 DNA follows: TGTGCCATCAGTGAGTCTGGCAGCTACGAGCAGTACGTC.

The genes are TRBV7-9 and TRBJ2-5; possible D gene TRBD2, 5 bases. This CDR3 region has 15 residues. Germline-derived CDR1 and CDR2 are SEHNR and FQNEAQ (reference sequence). V was trimmed by 3 bases and J by 4 bases, leaving 15 bases between them. The CDR3 sequence: CASSFGVGLRETQYF. CDR3 coding DNA: TGTGCCAGCAGCTTTGGGGTAGGACTGAGAGAGACCCAGTACTTC. Full variable domain (missing parts from reference TRBV7-9 and TRBJ2-5): DTGVSQNPRHKITKRGQNVTFRCDPISEHNRLYWYRQTLGQGPEFLTYFQNEAQLEKSRLLSDRFSAERPKGSFSTLEIQRTEQGDSAMYLCASSFGVGLRETQYFGPGTRLLVL.

The rearrangement links TRBV10-2 to TRBJ2-1; the match to TRBD2 covers 7 bases. The V gene's germline CDR1 is WSHSY and CDR2 SAAADI. The CDR3 length is 16 residues. V lost 3 bases to trimming and J lost 7 bases; unmatched junction nucleotides: 12. CDR3 loop: CASSDRRLALGNEQFF. CDR3 DNA: TGCGCCAGCAGTGACCGACGACTAGCTTTAGGTAATGAGCAGTTCTTC.

Comments on this clonotype: The junction and the germline gene differ at one end; a read error may be behind it. The J gene is TRBJ2-5, the V gene TRBV29-1; unclear D gene. Looked up from germline, CDR1 is SQVTM and CDR2 is ANQGSEA. This CDR3 has 12 amino acids. The CDR3 region is CSVDVSQETQYF. The CDR3 DNA follows: TGCAGTGTTGATGTCAGTCAAGAGACCCAGTACTTC.

This sequence joins TRBV20-1 and TRBJ2-1; 7 bases map to TRBD2. V lost 3 bases and J lost 7; bases outside the gene matches: 6. CDR1 is DFQATT, CDR2 SNEGSKA, per germline (reference sequence). This CDR3 has 13 residues. CDR3 loop: CSASGREWNEQFF. Here the CDR3 DNA reads TGCAGTGCTAGCGGGCGGGAGTGGAATGAGCAGTTCTTC.

The chain couples TRBV24-1 to TRBJ2-1; D might be TRBD2 (6 bases). V was shortened by 2 bases and J by 7 bases, with 14 bases between the two germline ends. The CDR3 has 15 residues. Germline V gives CDR1 KGHDR, CDR2 SFDVKD. The CDR3 DNA reads TGTGCCACCAGTGATTCCTTGACTAGTGGGAATGAGCAGTTCTTC. It translates to CATSDSLTSGNEQFF.

This chain uses TRBV28 with TRBJ2-5; maybe TRBD1 (5 bases). V lost 5 bases, J lost 1 base, and 14 bases lay in between. Germline assignment: CDR1 MDHEN and CDR2 SYDVKM. The CDR3 runs 15 residues. Written as DNA, the CDR3 is TGTGCCAGCAGTCAACCCCAGGGTTTCCAAGAGACCCAGTACTTC. Encoded protein: CASSQPQGFQETQYF.

The rearrangement joins TRBV29-1 to TRBJ2-2; D not certain. The CDR3 spans 13 residues. V was shortened by 4 bases and J by 7 bases, with 13 bases between the two germline ends. Germline V gives CDR1 SQVTM, CDR2 ANQGSEA. Here the CDR3 DNA reads TGCAGCGTTGTGCCTAGTGGAGACGGGGAGCTGTTTTTT. It specifies CSVVPSGDGELFF.

CDR3 protein: CASTWDNYGYTF. In nucleotides, the CDR3 is TGTGCCAGTACTTGGGATAACTATGGCTACACCTTC. The rearrangement links TRBV12-3 or TRBV12-4 to TRBJ1-2; D gene ambiguous. The CDR3 length is 12 residues. Trimming stripped 9 bases from V and 1 base from J, with 9 bases between.

The sample holds one count of this clonotype. A read error may be the cause here, since a much bigger clone is one base away. The V call is TRBV6-5, the J call TRBJ1-1; no clear D. From germline, CDR1 is MNHEY and CDR2 SVGAGI. CDR3 length equals 11 residues. Between the trimmed V and J ends, which lost 6 bases and 4 bases, there was a span of 6 bases. CDR3 sequence (DNA): TGTGCCAGCAGGAGTTCCACTGAAGCTTTCTTT. Its translation: CASRSSTEAFF.

The genes are TRBV12-3 or TRBV12-4 and TRBJ1-5; tentative D call: TRBD1 (6 bases). This CDR3 region has 13 residues. V lost 5 bases and J 7 bases, leaving 12 bases between the germline ends. The CDR3 DNA is TGTGCCAGCAGTCACACAGGGAGACAGCCCCAGCATTTT. It specifies CASSHTGRQPQHF.

This clonotype has only a few counts. The chain employs TRBV20-1 and TRBJ2-2; a possible D gene is TRBD1 (6 bases). V was pared by 6 bases and J by 8 bases, with 19 bases between. Germline V gives CDR1 DFQATT, CDR2 SNEGSKA (reference sequence). The CDR3 runs to 14 residues. DNA of the CDR3: TGCAGTGCGCGTCCTACAGGGATATCTGGGGAGCTGTTTTTT. Protein: CSARPTGISGELFF.

This clonotype was seen more than once but under ten times. The gene calls are TRBV20-1 and TRBJ2-3, with D possibly being TRBD2 (5 bases). CDR3 length: 17 amino acids. V shed 2 bases and J shed 2 bases, with 20 bases lying between them. The germline V gene has CDR1 DFQATT and CDR2 SNEGSKA (reference sequence). This CDR3 reads CSARYLMGNGNTDTQYF. The DNA of the CDR3 is TGCAGTGCTAGATACCTAATGGGAAACGGGAACACAGATACGCAGTATTTT.

This clonotype was seen a handful of times. The rearrangement joins TRBV11-2 to TRBJ2-3; TRBD2 matches at 7 bases. The CDR3 has 14 amino acids. After removal of 5 bases from V and 2 bases from J, the junction contained 4 bases not matched to a gene. CDR1 is SGHAT, CDR2 FQNNGV, per germline. CDR3: CASSPSGNTDTQYF. In nucleotides, the CDR3 is TGTGCCAGCAGCCCCAGCGGGAACACAGATACGCAGTATTTT. Drawing the rest from reference TRBV11-2 and TRBJ2-3, the complete variable domain is EAGVAQSPRYKIIEKRQSVAFWCNPISGHATLYWYQQILGQGPKLLIQFQNNGVVDDSQLPKDRFSAERLKGVDSTLKIQPAKLEDSAVYLCASSPSGNTDTQYFGPGTRLTVL.

This clonotype was detected a few times. The chain combines TRBV24-1 with TRBJ1-2; no definite D call. The germline V gene has CDR1 KGHDR and CDR2 SFDVKD. The CDR3 runs 13 residues. Trimming shortened V by 7 bases and J by 7 bases, and 15 bases separated the two germline ends. The CDR3 region is CATRPLPGSGYTF. The CDR3 nucleotides read TGTGCCACCAGGCCCCTCCCAGGTAGTGGCTACACCTTC.

In this sample, this clonotype turned up a few times. This sequence joins TRBV4-3 and TRBJ1-4; 8 nucleotides agree with TRBD1. This CDR3 contains 15 residues. The V segment lost 3 bases and the J segment 8 bases; nucleotides outside the gene matches: 8. CDR1 and CDR2 (germline): LGHNA, YSLEER. CDR3 nucleotide sequence: TGCGCCAGCAGCCAGACAGGGGCCGTAAAAGAAAAACTGTTTTTT. Translated: CASSQTGAVKEKLFF.

This chain links TRBV6-2 or TRBV6-3 with TRBJ1-1; 7 nucleotides line up with TRBD1. With V trimmed by 6 bases and J by 5 bases, 9 bases remained unmatched. The germline V gene encodes CDR1 MNHEY and CDR2 SVGEGT. This CDR3 is built from 14 residues. CDR3 DNA: TGTGCCAGCAGAAGGCGGGACAGAGGGACTGAAGCTTTCTTT. Translated, it gives CASRRRDRGTEAFF.

CDR3 bases: TGTGCCACCGGATGGGGTTTTATGCCCCAGCATTTT. It codes for CATGWGFMPQHF. V is TRBV24-1 and J is TRBJ1-5; D gene ambiguous. Trimming took off 9 bases at V and 9 bases at J, with 14 bases between the two ends. The length of the CDR3 is 12 residues. Germline CDR1 reads KGHDR; CDR2 reads SFDVKD.

In this sample, this clonotype turned up once. The chain joins TRBV3-1 to TRBJ2-2; D is undetermined. Germline-derived CDR1 and CDR2 are LGHDT and YNNKEL (reference sequence). V gave up 1 base and J gave up 6 bases, with 6 bases separating them. The CDR3 contains 13 residues. In nucleotides, the CDR3 is TGTGCCAGCAGCCAAGTCTATGCCGGGGAGCTGTTTTTT. Amino acids: CASSQVYAGELFF.

The chain links TRBV7-3 to TRBJ2-2; D is uncertain. The V end was cut by 5 bases, the J end by 1 base, with 17 bases between. This CDR3 has 17 residues. The V gene's germline CDR1 is SGHTA and CDR2 FQGTGA. CDR3 DNA sequence: TGTGCCAGCAGCCCCTCTCTCCTCCAACTGAACACCGGGGAGCTGTTTTTT. Its protein is CASSPSLLQLNTGELFF. The whole variable domain, remainder taken from reference TRBV7-3 and TRBJ2-2, is GAGVSQTPSNKVTEKGKYVELRCDPISGHTALYWYRQSLGQGPEFLIYFQGTGAADDSGLPNDRFFAVRPEGSVSTLKIQRTERGDSAVYLCASSPSLLQLNTGELFFGEGSRLTVL.

This rearrangement joins TRBV12-3 or TRBV12-4 to TRBJ2-3, with 7 positions matching TRBD1. V shed 5 bases, J shed 1 base, and the junction held 6 bases outside the gene matches. CDR3 length: 15 amino acids. The CDR3 loop reads CASSLGQARTDTQYF. The DNA of the CDR3 is TGTGCCAGCAGTCTAGGACAGGCTCGCACAGATACGCAGTATTTT.

This clonotype was seen only once. CDR3 protein: CASRTGPSNTEAFF. The CDR3 DNA follows: TGCGCCAGCAGGACCGGGCCGTCGAACACTGAAGCTTTCTTT. The chain uses TRBV10-2 and TRBJ1-1; D not resolved. This CDR3 has 14 amino acids. V gave up 6 bases and J gave up 1 base, with 12 bases separating them. Germline V CDR1 and CDR2: WSHSY, SAAADI.

The chain is built from TRBV11-2 and TRBJ1-4; D is perhaps TRBD1 (5 bases). Per the germline V gene, CDR1 is SGHAT and CDR2 is FQNNGV. The CDR3 is made up of 14 amino acids. V lost 3 bases and J 7 bases, leaving 12 bases between the germline ends. As DNA, the CDR3 is TGTGCCAGCAGCTTCCCTCAGGGAACTGAAAAACTGTTTTTT. Its protein product is CASSFPQGTEKLFF.

Many counts were recorded for this clonotype. V and J are TRBV5-1 and TRBJ2-7, with TRBD1 identical over 11 bases. This CDR3 has 14 amino acids. Germline lookup yields CDR1 SGHRS and CDR2 YFSETQ. The trim removed 4 bases at V and 5 bases at J, leaving 5 bases unmatched. The CDR3: CASSEDRGHDEQYF. Here the CDR3 DNA reads TGCGCCAGCAGCGAGGACAGGGGGCACGACGAGCAGTACTTC.

In its sample, this clonotype was seen a few times. The chain uses TRBV12-3 or TRBV12-4 and TRBJ2-1, with 7 bases fitting TRBD2. The junction had 7 bases not matched to a gene; V was cut back by 7 bases and J by 4 bases. This CDR3 is built from 14 residues. CDR3 in amino acids: CASTYGGRYNEQFF. CDR3 bases: TGTGCCAGCACGTACGGCGGGAGATACAATGAGCAGTTCTTC.

This clonotype was seen only a few times. At one end the junction does not follow the germline gene, possibly because of a read error. This sequence joins TRBV7-9 and TRBJ1-4, with TRBD1 identical over 7 bases. The CDR3 is 15 amino acids. Germline V CDR1 and CDR2: SEHNR, FQNEAQ (reference sequence). The CDR3 loop is CTSSDPTGRGEKLFF. In DNA form, the CDR3 reads TGTACCAGCAGCGATCCGACAGGGAGAGGTGAAAAACTGTTTTTT. The full variable domain, completed using reference TRBV7-9 and TRBJ1-4, is DTGVSQNPRHKITKRGQNVTFRCDPISEHNRLYWYRQTLGQGPEFLTYFQNEAQLEKSRLLSDRFSAERPKGSFSTLEIQRTEQGDSAMYLCTSSDPTGRGEKLFFGSGTQLSVL.

The DNA for the CDR3 is TGTGCCAGCAGCACTGGTGTGGCCCAGTACTTC. Translating gives CASSTGVAQYF. The chain couples TRBV11-2 to TRBJ2-5; D ambiguous. CDR1 SGHAT and CDR2 FQNNGV come from the germline V gene. The CDR3 has 11 amino acids. The ends were cut back, 5 bases at V and 9 bases at J, with 10 bases in the middle. Full variable domain (rest looked up from reference TRBV11-2 and TRBJ2-5): EAGVAQSPRYKIIEKRQSVAFWCNPISGHATLYWYQQILGQGPKLLIQFQNNGVVDDSQLPKDRFSAERLKGVDSTLKIQPAKLEDSAVYLCASSTGVAQYFGPGTRLLVL.

The rearrangement links TRBV2 to TRBJ2-1; TRBD2 agrees at 10 bases. The CDR3 has 12 residues. The germline V gene encodes CDR1 SNHLY and CDR2 FYNNEI. J gave up 7 bases and V 11 bases, and 5 bases lay outside the gene matches. CDR3 sequence: CARGTSANEQFF. The CDR3 bases are TGTGCCCGGGGGACTAGCGCGAATGAGCAGTTCTTC.